The TCR beta chain under discussion was sequenced for a study of T cell clusters in autoimmune cytopenias. Study-wide results and caveats: Primary autoimmune cytopenia patients appeared to lack physiological T cell clusters present in healthy donors.

Approximately 40,000 genome equivalents of blood DNA were amplified for TRB. TRB rearrangements were amplified by touch-down multiplex PCR with mixed TRB-A/B primers. TCRdb reprocessed the multiplex PCR reads, keeping one entry per CDR3 protein, no DNA. This sample contains about 8,400 distinct CDR3 sequences. The CDR3 has 14 residues. The germline CDR1 and CDR2 sequences are KGHSH and LQKENI. As concerns this clonotype: The antigen is not known.

The sequencing sample was made of peripheral blood. The chain combines TRBV18 with TRBJ1-2. The sequence came from a human donor with an autoimmune cytopenia or autoimmune hepatitis (not recorded which). CDR3 protein: CASSPGELNYGYTF.